This is a list of T cell receptor beta chains from one sample in a study of Ad26.COV2.S vaccination and SARS-CoV-2 variants. Libraries were prepared by immunoSEQ multiplex PCR; TCRdb keeps only in-frame clonotypes and omits some of them. The sample holds approximately 90,000 clones; approximately 82% are singletons and the top ten take roughly 15%. The sample in question was peripheral blood, obtained after recovery from COVID-19. The receptors here all came from a human donor who had recovered from COVID-19. Both conserved end residues are part of each CDR3. Each record gives: D gene, V gene, J gene, clone size, CDR3 DNA, CDR3 protein. D genes are given only for firm matches. Clone size, where shown, is once, few, many, or a class for clones that have expanded.

d_call: TRBD1
v_call: TRBV2
j_call: TRBJ2-2
clone_size: NA
cdr3_nt: TGTGCCAGCAGCGTACAGGGGGCAACCGGGGAGCTGTTTTTT
cdr3_aa: CASSVQGATGELFF

d_call: TRBD2
v_call: TRBV6-2/TRBV6-3
j_call: TRBJ2-1
clone_size: NA
cdr3_nt: TGTGCCAGCAGTTACTCGCTAGCGGGGGGTGAGCAGTTCTTC
cdr3_aa: CASSYSLAGGEQFF

d_call: TRBD1
v_call: TRBV11-3
j_call: TRBJ2-2
clone_size: NA
cdr3_nt: TGTGCCAGCAGCTTCCACAGGGGAACCGGGGAGCTGTTTTTT
cdr3_aa: CASSFHRGTGELFF

d_call: NA
v_call: TRBV6-5
j_call: TRBJ2-7
clone_size: once
cdr3_nt: TGTGCCACGGCAGCGAGCTCCTACGAGCAGTACTTC
cdr3_aa: CATAASSYEQYF

d_call: NA
v_call: TRBV19
j_call: TRBJ2-7
clone_size: NA
cdr3_nt: TGTGCCAGTAGTGCACCCGAGCGGCTTCACGAGCAGTACTTC
cdr3_aa: CASSAPERLHEQYF

d_call: TRBD1
v_call: TRBV5-6
j_call: TRBJ2-7
clone_size: NA
cdr3_nt: TGTGCCAGCAGTACAGGGGTACGGTCCTACGAGCAGTACTTC
cdr3_aa: CASSTGVRSYEQYF

d_call: NA
v_call: TRBV2
j_call: TRBJ1-1
clone_size: NA
cdr3_nt: TGTGCCAGCACCGTAAAGAGGCAGATAAACACTGAAGCTTTCTTT
cdr3_aa: CASTVKRQINTEAFF

d_call: NA
v_call: TRBV5-1
j_call: TRBJ1-1
clone_size: NA
cdr3_nt: TGCGCCAGCACCGGACGGGGCACTGAAGCTTTCTTT
cdr3_aa: CASTGRGTEAFF

d_call: NA
v_call: TRBV6-2/TRBV6-3
j_call: TRBJ2-1
clone_size: NA
cdr3_nt: TGTGCCAGCAGTTGGGGGTTTGGCAATGAGCAGTTCTTC
cdr3_aa: CASSWGFGNEQFF

d_call: NA
v_call: TRBV29-1
j_call: TRBJ1-2
clone_size: NA
cdr3_nt: TGCAGCGTTGAAGATGGGAGGAACTATGGCTACACCTTC
cdr3_aa: CSVEDGRNYGYTF

d_call: TRBD2
v_call: TRBV7-3
j_call: TRBJ2-1
clone_size: NA
cdr3_nt: TGTGCCAGCAGCTTATCGACTAGCGGGAGGGCCGGTGAGCAGTTCTTC
cdr3_aa: CASSLSTSGRAGEQFF

d_call: TRBD2
v_call: TRBV7-9
j_call: TRBJ2-7
clone_size: NA
cdr3_nt: TGTGCCAGCAGCTGGATGGGACTAGCGGGATCAGGAGAGCAGTACTTC
cdr3_aa: CASSWMGLAGSGEQYF

d_call: NA
v_call: TRBV10-3
j_call: TRBJ1-1
clone_size: NA
cdr3_nt: TGTGCCATCAGTGATATACAGGGTTTAGCTTTCTTT
cdr3_aa: CAISDIQGLAFF

d_call: NA
v_call: TRBV25-1
j_call: TRBJ1-5
clone_size: NA
cdr3_nt: TGTGCCAGCAGTGCGGGGAGAGGGATGAATCAGCCCCAGCATTTT
cdr3_aa: CASSAGRGMNQPQHF

d_call: NA
v_call: TRBV7-9
j_call: TRBJ2-5
clone_size: NA
cdr3_nt: TGTGCCAGCAGATCCGGATTAGCCCTCAGGGGCAAAGAGACCCAGTACTTC
cdr3_aa: CASRSGLALRGKETQYF

d_call: TRBD1
v_call: TRBV29-1
j_call: TRBJ2-5
clone_size: NA
cdr3_nt: TGCAGCCTAAGGACAGGGTCAGAGACCCAGTACTTC
cdr3_aa: CSLRTGSETQYF

d_call: NA
v_call: TRBV9
j_call: TRBJ2-7
clone_size: medium-sized
cdr3_nt: TGTGCCAGCAGCCCCAGCGCTAGCGCTTCCCCCGAGCAGTACTTC
cdr3_aa: CASSPSASASPEQYF

d_call: NA
v_call: TRBV28
j_call: TRBJ1-6
clone_size: NA
cdr3_nt: TGTGCCAGCAGTTTGTCCGGACAGAGGGGGAATTCACCCCTCCACTTT
cdr3_aa: CASSLSGQRGNSPLHF

d_call: NA
v_call: TRBV4-3
j_call: TRBJ2-3
clone_size: NA
cdr3_nt: TGCGCCAGCAGCCAAGACTCGGGGGGCACAGATACGCAGTATTTT
cdr3_aa: CASSQDSGGTDTQYF

d_call: NA
v_call: TRBV5-1
j_call: TRBJ2-1
clone_size: NA
cdr3_nt: TGCGCCAGCAGCTCCCTTACTGCTACAGGGGAGCAGTTCTTC
cdr3_aa: CASSSLTATGEQFF

d_call: TRBD2
v_call: TRBV10-1
j_call: TRBJ2-7
clone_size: once
cdr3_nt: TGCGCCAGCAGTGATAACGTCCTAGCGGGAGGTGCTTCCTACGAGCAGTACTTC
cdr3_aa: CASSDNVLAGGASYEQYF

d_call: TRBD1
v_call: TRBV3-1/TRBV3-2
j_call: TRBJ2-2
clone_size: NA
cdr3_nt: TGTGCCAGCAGCCGGCACGACAGGGCCACCGGGGAGCTGTTTTTT
cdr3_aa: CASSRHDRATGELFF

d_call: NA
v_call: TRBV11-2
j_call: TRBJ1-1
clone_size: NA
cdr3_nt: TGTGCCAGCAGCTTAGTGGGGGGGGCTGAAGCTTTCTTT
cdr3_aa: CASSLVGGAEAFF

d_call: NA
v_call: TRBV11-2
j_call: TRBJ1-3
clone_size: medium-sized
cdr3_nt: TGTGCCAGTCGGGGGCAGAGCTCTGGAAACACCATATATTTT
cdr3_aa: CASRGQSSGNTIYF

d_call: TRBD1
v_call: TRBV28
j_call: TRBJ2-3
clone_size: NA
cdr3_nt: TGTGCCAGCAGTCCGACCCAGGGGGCCGGGGCAGATACGCAGTATTTT
cdr3_aa: CASSPTQGAGADTQYF

d_call: NA
v_call: TRBV18
j_call: TRBJ1-1
clone_size: NA
cdr3_nt: TGTGCCAGCTCATCCGTGAACACTGAAGCTTTCTTT
cdr3_aa: CASSSVNTEAFF

d_call: TRBD2
v_call: TRBV4-3
j_call: TRBJ2-7
clone_size: NA
cdr3_nt: TGCGCCAGCAGCCGACTAGCGGGAGCTAGCTACGAGCAGTACTTC
cdr3_aa: CASSRLAGASYEQYF

d_call: TRBD2
v_call: TRBV18
j_call: TRBJ2-1
clone_size: NA
cdr3_nt: TGTGCCAGCTCACCCGCCGGGGGGGGATACAATGAGCAGTTCTTC
cdr3_aa: CASSPAGGGYNEQFF

d_call: TRBD1
v_call: TRBV2
j_call: TRBJ2-7
clone_size: NA
cdr3_nt: TGTGCCAGCAGCCTGACAGGGGGCAACGAGCAGTACTTC
cdr3_aa: CASSLTGGNEQYF

d_call: TRBD2
v_call: TRBV5-4
j_call: TRBJ2-3
clone_size: NA
cdr3_nt: TGTGCCAGCAGCTTGGGTAGCGGGAACCGGCGGGGTACGCAGTATTTT
cdr3_aa: CASSLGSGNRRGTQYF

d_call: NA
v_call: TRBV18
j_call: TRBJ2-6
clone_size: once
cdr3_nt: TGTGCCAGCTCACCCTACTCTGGGGCCAACGTCCTGACTTTC
cdr3_aa: CASSPYSGANVLTF

d_call: NA
v_call: TRBV7-6
j_call: TRBJ1-2
clone_size: NA
cdr3_nt: TGTGCCAGCAGCCCTCGACAGGCCAGTTATGGCTACACCTTC
cdr3_aa: CASSPRQASYGYTF

d_call: TRBD1
v_call: TRBV2
j_call: TRBJ2-1
clone_size: NA
cdr3_nt: TGTGCCAGCATGAGGGACAGGGGGGCACCCTACAATGAGCAGTTCTTC
cdr3_aa: CASMRDRGAPYNEQFF

d_call: NA
v_call: TRBV3-1/TRBV3-2
j_call: TRBJ2-7
clone_size: NA
cdr3_nt: TGTGCCAGCAGCCAAGCCCCCCTTTCCTACGAGCAGTACTTC
cdr3_aa: CASSQAPLSYEQYF

d_call: NA
v_call: TRBV20-1
j_call: TRBJ2-3
clone_size: NA
cdr3_nt: TGCAGTGCTAGTATGCAGGGACCAGATACGCAGTATTTT
cdr3_aa: CSASMQGPDTQYF

d_call: TRBD2
v_call: TRBV9
j_call: TRBJ2-3
clone_size: NA
cdr3_nt: TGTGCCAGCAGCGTAGGGACTAGCGGGACGGCAGATACGCAGTATTTT
cdr3_aa: CASSVGTSGTADTQYF

d_call: NA
v_call: TRBV12-3/TRBV12-4
j_call: TRBJ1-1
clone_size: NA
cdr3_nt: TGTGCCAGCATCAGGGAGCTGAACACTGAAGCTTTCTTT
cdr3_aa: CASIRELNTEAFF

d_call: TRBD2
v_call: TRBV29-1
j_call: TRBJ2-5
clone_size: NA
cdr3_nt: TGCAGCGTCTGGGGGGGGGTAGAGACCCAGTACTTC
cdr3_aa: CSVWGGVETQYF

d_call: NA
v_call: TRBV7-9
j_call: TRBJ1-1
clone_size: NA
cdr3_nt: TGTGCCAGCAGTTCTACCCATGAAGCTTTCTTT
cdr3_aa: CASSSTHEAFF

d_call: NA
v_call: TRBV27
j_call: TRBJ2-7
clone_size: NA
cdr3_nt: TGTGCCAGCAGTTTATCTTCCTCGCACAGGGTTTACGAGCAGTACTTC
cdr3_aa: CASSLSSSHRVYEQYF

d_call: NA
v_call: TRBV5-1
j_call: TRBJ1-2
clone_size: NA
cdr3_nt: TGCGCCAGCAGCTTGAGCGAAGACTATGGCTACACCTTC
cdr3_aa: CASSLSEDYGYTF

d_call: NA
v_call: TRBV28
j_call: TRBJ1-1
clone_size: few
cdr3_nt: TGTGCCAGTTCGGACAGATATACTTCCATGAACACTGAAGCTTTCTTT
cdr3_aa: CASSDRYTSMNTEAFF

d_call: TRBD2
v_call: TRBV12-5
j_call: TRBJ2-3
clone_size: NA
cdr3_nt: TGTGCTAGTGCAACCGGGACTAGCGGAACTAGCACAGATACGCAGTATTTT
cdr3_aa: CASATGTSGTSTDTQYF

d_call: NA
v_call: TRBV11-3
j_call: TRBJ1-3
clone_size: NA
cdr3_nt: TGTGCCAGCAGCTTAGAGACGGGGCTCTCTGGAAACACCATATATTTT
cdr3_aa: CASSLETGLSGNTIYF

d_call: NA
v_call: TRBV12-5
j_call: TRBJ2-1
clone_size: NA
cdr3_nt: TGTGCTAGTGGTTCCCCGGACAGATACAATGAGCAGTTCTTC
cdr3_aa: CASGSPDRYNEQFF

d_call: NA
v_call: TRBV29-1
j_call: TRBJ2-7
clone_size: NA
cdr3_nt: TGCAGCGTTAGGAGGGGTTCCTACGAGCAGTACTTC
cdr3_aa: CSVRRGSYEQYF

d_call: TRBD2
v_call: TRBV14
j_call: TRBJ2-1
clone_size: NA
cdr3_nt: TGTGCCAGCAGCCAAGCTCCGGGACTAGGGTCCTACAATGAGCAGTTCTTC
cdr3_aa: CASSQAPGLGSYNEQFF

d_call: NA
v_call: TRBV20-1
j_call: TRBJ1-3
clone_size: NA
cdr3_nt: TGCAGTGCATGGGTGGGAAACACCATATATTTT
cdr3_aa: CSAWVGNTIYF

d_call: NA
v_call: TRBV7-2
j_call: TRBJ1-6
clone_size: NA
cdr3_nt: TGTGCCAGCACTCTAGTCGTGGCTAGCTCCTATAATTCACCCCTCCACTTT
cdr3_aa: CASTLVVASSYNSPLHF

d_call: NA
v_call: TRBV6-2/TRBV6-3
j_call: TRBJ1-2
clone_size: once
cdr3_nt: TGTGCCAGCAGTTACCTGCCCGTTTTCCAGGACATAGAATATGGCTACACCTTC
cdr3_aa: CASSYLPVFQDIEYGYTF

d_call: NA
v_call: TRBV2
j_call: TRBJ1-5
clone_size: NA
cdr3_nt: TGTGCCAGCCGTAGAGATAGCAATCAGCCCCAGCATTTT
cdr3_aa: CASRRDSNQPQHF

d_call: TRBD2
v_call: TRBV5-8
j_call: TRBJ2-1
clone_size: NA
cdr3_nt: TGTGCCAGCAGTTACCGAGGCAGCGGGAGAGGGAATGAGCAGTTCTTC
cdr3_aa: CASSYRGSGRGNEQFF